The entry below describes one TCR beta chain. What it recognizes is unknown. The data originate from a study of identical twins. Study-wide results and limits: Twins showed weaker excess sharing in their beta out-of-frame sequences. There were fewer insertions in abundant cord blood beta clonotypes, but memory repertoires showed no such pattern.

TCRdb independently ran MiXCR on the 5' RACE reads; one entry per CDR3 protein. There are about 730,000 distinct CDR3 sequences in the sample; 21% occur only once, and about 4.5% lies in the top ten. This CDR3 comprises 14 residues. V lost 2 bases to trimming and J lost 1 base, with 8 bases between them. These data also formed part of another study, on T cells expressing NK-cell markers.

This clonotype was obtained from a woman aged 18-29 years in good health. The sample comprised PBMCs. The genes are TRBV12-3 or TRBV12-4 and TRBJ1-2; D ambiguous. CDR3 residues: CASSLMSVNYGYTF. The CDR3 DNA is TGTGCCAGCAGTTTAATGTCGGTTAACTATGGCTACACCTTC.